These T cell receptor beta chains were read from a single sample in a study of response to subunit inactivated influenza vaccine. TCRdb ran MiXCR on the RT-PCR reads and lists one entry per CDR3 protein. Of about half a million distinct CDR3 sequences listed, around 8% are singletons. Here the sequenced sample was PBMCs from blood, taken about 23 months after vaccination. These receptors all come from a man between 50 and 69 years old who received an inactivated influenza vaccine. The CDR3 runs from the conserved cysteine through the conserved F or W. Each record gives: clone size, V gene, J gene, D gene, CDR3 protein, CDR3 DNA. D genes are given only for firm matches. Only part of the rows carry a size: once, few, many, or a class if the clone is expanded.

clone_size: few; v_call: TRBV4-2; j_call: TRBJ2-2; d_call: TRBD2; cdr3_aa: CASSQTSPSGGAGGELFF; cdr3_nt: TGTGCCAGCAGCCAGACCTCCCCAAGCGGGGGGGCCGGCGGGGAGCTGTTTTTT
clone_size: many; v_call: TRBV29-1; j_call: TRBJ2-2; d_call: .; cdr3_aa: CSVIATGELFF; cdr3_nt: TGCAGCGTCATAGCCACCGGGGAGCTGTTTTTT
clone_size: few; v_call: TRBV5-1; j_call: TRBJ1-4; d_call: TRBD1; cdr3_aa: CASSRLGDRGEKLFF; cdr3_nt: TGCGCCAGCAGCCGCCTTGGGGACAGGGGTGAAAAACTGTTTTTT
clone_size: .; v_call: TRBV7-8; j_call: TRBJ2-1; d_call: .; cdr3_aa: CASAVNSYNEQFF; cdr3_nt: TGTGCCAGCGCGGTCAACTCCTACAATGAGCAGTTCTTC
clone_size: .; v_call: TRBV19; j_call: TRBJ2-7; d_call: .; cdr3_aa: CASSVGSSYEQYF; cdr3_nt: TGTGCCAGTAGTGTGGGGTCTTCCTACGAGCAGTACTTC
clone_size: many; v_call: TRBV3-1; j_call: TRBJ2-2; d_call: TRBD2; cdr3_aa: CASSQNLAGAGELFF; cdr3_nt: TGTGCCAGCAGCCAAAACCTAGCGGGGGCCGGGGAGCTGTTTTTT
clone_size: .; v_call: TRBV5-1; j_call: TRBJ2-1; d_call: TRBD1; cdr3_aa: CASSTGQGNEQFF; cdr3_nt: TGCGCCAGCAGCACCGGACAGGGGAATGAGCAGTTCTTC
clone_size: many; v_call: TRBV27; j_call: TRBJ1-5; d_call: .; cdr3_aa: CASSLFFRGGNQPQHF; cdr3_nt: TGTGCCAGCAGTTTATTCTTCAGGGGTGGCAATCAGCCCCAGCATTTT
clone_size: few; v_call: TRBV24-1; j_call: TRBJ2-4; d_call: .; cdr3_aa: CATSVPLAENIQYF; cdr3_nt: TGTGCCACCAGTGTACCCTTGGCCGAAAACATTCAGTACTTC
clone_size: few; v_call: TRBV6-2/TRBV6-3; j_call: TRBJ2-3; d_call: .; cdr3_aa: CASSYAGAAVGDTQYF; cdr3_nt: TGTGCCAGCAGTTATGCCGGTGCAGCGGTAGGAGATACGCAGTATTTT
clone_size: many; v_call: TRBV27; j_call: TRBJ2-3; d_call: TRBD2; cdr3_aa: CASSLSLAGGDTQYF; cdr3_nt: TGTGCCAGCAGTTTAAGCCTAGCGGGGGGTGATACGCAGTATTTT
clone_size: many; v_call: TRBV20-1; j_call: TRBJ1-4; d_call: TRBD1; cdr3_aa: CSARQGFNEKLFF; cdr3_nt: TGCAGTGCCAGACAGGGTTTTAATGAAAAACTGTTTTTT
clone_size: many; v_call: TRBV28; j_call: TRBJ1-1; d_call: .; cdr3_aa: CASSLSTGGGTEAFF; cdr3_nt: TGTGCCAGCAGTTTATCGACAGGAGGGGGAACTGAAGCTTTCTTT
clone_size: many; v_call: TRBV5-1; j_call: TRBJ2-3; d_call: .; cdr3_aa: CASSYDRPTDTQYF; cdr3_nt: TGCGCCAGCAGCTACGACAGGCCGACAGATACGCAGTATTTT
clone_size: .; v_call: TRBV29-1; j_call: TRBJ2-7; d_call: .; cdr3_aa: CSVEGRGVQDEQYF; cdr3_nt: TGCAGCGTTGAAGGCCGGGGTGTCCAGGACGAGCAGTACTTC